A single sample is the source of the 21 T cell receptor beta chains below, sequenced in a study of T-cell reconstitution after alpha-beta-depleted transplantation in children. For TCRbeta, the library was prepared with unique molecular identifiers. TCRdb redid the calling of the PCR reads with MiXCR, one entry per CDR3 protein. The data hold about 91,000 distinct CDR3 sequences, with roughly 8% observed a single time. The material was PBMCs from the stem cell graft donor, obtained from the stem cell graft. The receptors derive from a human donor who donated a stem cell graft to a child with congenital amegakaryocytic thrombocytopenia.

This clonotype was seen many times. The rearrangement uses TRBV4-1 and TRBJ2-1; D is possibly TRBD1 or TRBD2 (6 bases each). The CDR3 is 15 amino acids. V was cut by 1 base and J by 9 bases, with 16 bases left in between. Germline assignment: CDR1 MGHRA and CDR2 YSYEKL. In DNA, the CDR3 is TGCGCCAGCAGCCAAGTTCCCCGGGGGCTTAGTGAGCAGTTCTTC. Translation: CASSQVPRGLSEQFF.

This clonotype was seen ten or more times. The chain joins TRBV20-1 to TRBJ1-6, with 8 positions matching TRBD1. The CDR3 is 13 residues long. The V gene end was trimmed by 5 bases and the J gene end by 10 bases; junction bases not matched to a gene: 7. Germline assignment: CDR1 DFQATT and CDR2 SNEGSKA (reference sequence). The CDR3, as DNA: TGCAGTGCTCGGGACAGGTTCGACTCACCCCTCCACTTT. Its translation is CSARDRFDSPLHF.

This clonotype occurred many times. V usage is TRBV12-3 or TRBV12-4 and J usage is TRBJ2-1; no clear D gene. With 0 bases removed from V and 2 bases from J, the gap between germline ends came to 2 bases. The CDR3 is 13 residues long. The DNA for the CDR3 is TGTGCCAGCAGTTTAGCAGCCTACAATGAGCAGTTCTTC. Its translation is CASSLAAYNEQFF.

As to this clonotype: A much larger clone lies a single base off, so this may be a read error. J is TRBJ2-3 and V is TRBV12-3 or TRBV12-4, with D hard to call. Trimming removed 5 bases from V and 4 bases from J, with 7 bases in between. The CDR3 has 12 residues. For the CDR3, the DNA is TGTGCCAGCAGTCTTTTCGCAGATACGCAGTATTTT. Translated: CASSLFADTQYF.

This clonotype was seen at least ten times. The chain recombines TRBV2 with TRBJ1-6; D is undetermined. Trimming took 6 bases from V and 10 from J, leaving 16 bases between them. The length of the CDR3 is 14 residues. Germline values: CDR1 SNHLY, CDR2 FYNNEI. This CDR3 reads CASSGLGVQSPLHF. In nucleotides, the CDR3 is TGTGCCAGCAGCGGGCTCGGGGTCCAATCACCCCTCCACTTT.

This clonotype was detected ten times or more. The V call is TRBV15, the J call TRBJ2-7; 7 positions agree with TRBD2. The J segment lost 7 bases and the V segment lost 0 bases, leaving 9 bases of the junction unmatched. Germline values: CDR1 LNHNV, CDR2 YYDKDF (reference sequence). This CDR3 spans 15 amino acids. The CDR3 bases are TGTGCCACCAGCAGAGAACGGACTAGTTCGAAAGAGCAGTACTTC. The encoded protein is CATSRERTSSKEQYF.

This clonotype occurred many times. This rearrangement joins TRBV11-2 to TRBJ2-1, with D unclear. The CDR3 length is 13 residues. V was trimmed by 3 bases and J by 5 bases, leaving 8 bases between them. Germline-derived CDR1 and CDR2 are SGHAT and FQNNGV. The DNA of the CDR3 is TGTGCCAGCAGCTTTATCAGCAACAATGAGCAGTTCTTC. It specifies CASSFISNNEQFF.

This clonotype was found many times. The chain employs TRBV28 and TRBJ2-1; D is unresolved. CDR3 length: 13 amino acids. The V end was cut by 5 bases, the J end by 15 bases, with 20 bases between. CDR1 and CDR2 from the germline V gene are MDHEN and SYDVKM. CDR3 sequence: CASSLGLSWAPFF. The CDR3 DNA follows: TGTGCCAGCAGTCTAGGGCTGTCTTGGGCGCCGTTCTTC. Based on the CDR3 plus reference TRBV28 and TRBJ2-1, the full variable domain is DVKVTQSSRYLVKRTGEKVFLECVQDMDHENMFWYRQDPGLGLRLIYFSYDVKMKEKGDIPEGYSVSREKKERFSLILESASTNQTSMYLCASSLGLSWAPFFGPGTRLTVL.

Many counts were recorded for this clonotype. The rearrangement links TRBV20-1 to TRBJ1-5; D gene ambiguous. Germline lookup yields CDR1 DFQATT and CDR2 SNEGSKA (reference sequence). The CDR3 is 14 residues long. With 1 base removed from V and 3 bases from J, the gap between germline ends came to 10 bases. The DNA for the CDR3 is TGCAGTGCTAGAGGCCTACAGAACAATCAGCCCCAGCATTTT. This sequence encodes CSARGLQNNQPQHF.

This clonotype was detected ten times or more. The V gene is TRBV12-3 or TRBV12-4, the J gene TRBJ2-1; D is uncertain. The CDR3 length is 12 residues. V was shortened by 6 bases and J by 10 bases, with 13 bases between the two germline ends. CDR3 bases: TGTGCCAGCAGGCCCCTAGGTATCGAGCAGTTCTTC. Amino acid sequence: CASRPLGIEQFF.

This clonotype was counted at least ten times. The V and J genes are TRBV7-2 and TRBJ1-2, with D hard to call. Between the trimmed V and J ends, which lost 1 base and 2 bases, there was a span of 2 bases. CDR1 and CDR2 (germline): SGHTA, FQGNSA. The CDR3 spans 12 residues. CDR3 nucleotides: TGTGCCAGCAGCTTAGTGAACTATGGCTACACCTTC. Protein: CASSLVNYGYTF.

This clonotype appeared many times. The V and J genes are TRBV20-1 and TRBJ2-5, with D perhaps assigned TRBD1 or TRBD2 (5 bases each). This CDR3 region has 15 residues. CDR1 and CDR2 from the germline V gene are DFQATT and SNEGSKA (reference sequence). V was trimmed by 0 bases and J by 1 base, leaving 12 bases between them. In nucleotides, the CDR3 is TGCAGTGCTAGAGATCAAAGAGGGGTCCAAGAGACCCAGTACTTC. It specifies CSARDQRGVQETQYF.

This clonotype was seen at least ten times. The genes are TRBV29-1 and TRBJ1-2; 7 bases fit TRBD1. This CDR3 is 14 amino acids long. The J segment lost 4 bases and the V segment lost 0 bases, leaving 5 bases of the junction unmatched. Germline loops: CDR1 SQVTM, CDR2 ANQGSEA. CDR3 sequence (DNA): TGCAGCGTTGAAGATCGAGGGGGCCTCTATGGCTACACCTTC. This encodes CSVEDRGGLYGYTF.

This clonotype was detected ten times or more. The chain employs TRBV5-4 and TRBJ2-1, with D maybe TRBD2 (5 bases). Germline CDR1 reads SGHNT; CDR2 reads YYREEE (reference sequence). There are 16 residues in the CDR3. V was cut by 0 bases and J by 9 bases, with 19 bases left in between. The CDR3: CASSLGGPLTAGEQFF. DNA of the CDR3: TGTGCCAGCAGCTTGGGCGGGCCCCTAACGGCGGGTGAGCAGTTCTTC. Complete variable domain (other parts from reference TRBV5-4 and TRBJ2-1): ETGVTQSPTHLIKTRGQQVTLRCSSQSGHNTVSWYQQALGQGPQFIFQYYREEENGRGNFPPRFSGLQFPNYSSELNVNALELDDSALYLCASSLGGPLTAGEQFFGPGTRLTVL.

This clonotype was seen repeatedly, ten times or more. The rearrangement links TRBV5-1 to TRBJ2-3; TRBD2 matches at 10 bases. Germline assignment: CDR1 SGHRS and CDR2 YFSETQ. V lost 2 bases to trimming and J lost 1 base; unmatched junction nucleotides: 4. The CDR3 runs 16 residues. The CDR3 is CASSLQGLAGTDTQYF. DNA of the CDR3: TGCGCCAGCAGCTTACAAGGACTAGCGGGCACAGATACGCAGTATTTT.

At least ten counts were recorded for this clonotype. This sequence joins TRBV29-1 and TRBJ2-4, with D unresolved. The CDR3 totals 12 residues. Between the trimmed V and J ends, which lost 0 bases and 8 bases, there was a span of 8 bases. Germline V lookup: CDR1 SQVTM, CDR2 ANQGSEA. The CDR3 here is CSVEDLMDIQYF. The CDR3 nucleotides are TGCAGCGTTGAAGATTTAATGGACATTCAGTACTTC.

This clonotype was counted ten times or more. The V and J genes are TRBV5-1 and TRBJ2-1; tentatively, D is TRBD1 or TRBD2 (5 bases each). The CDR3 loop spans 14 amino acids. Germline CDR1 and CDR2: SGHRS and YFSETQ. Trimming shortened V by 0 bases and J by 2 bases, and 6 bases separated the two germline ends. The CDR3 is CASSLAGPYNEQFF. The CDR3 DNA reads as TGCGCCAGCAGCTTGGCGGGGCCCTACAATGAGCAGTTCTTC.

This clonotype was counted ten times or more. V usage is TRBV12-3 or TRBV12-4 and J usage is TRBJ2-2; D might be TRBD1 (8 bases). Trimming took off 6 bases at V and 9 bases at J, with 14 bases between the two ends. The CDR3 loop spans 13 amino acids. CDR3: CASRTGEGWELFF. In DNA form, the CDR3 reads TGTGCCAGCAGGACAGGGGAGGGCTGGGAGCTGTTTTTT.

This clonotype was counted ten times or more. This sequence joins TRBV20-1 and TRBJ2-7; D unclear. Germline values: CDR1 DFQATT, CDR2 SNEGSKA (reference sequence). CDR3 length: 12 amino acids. The V gene lost 5 bases and the J gene lost 0 bases, with 8 bases spanning the gap. The CDR3 coding sequence is TGCAGTGCTTTTCTTCCCTCCTACGAGCAGTACTTC. Encoded protein: CSAFLPSYEQYF.

This clonotype was picked up many times. The CDR3 is CASSLGFDEQYF. In DNA, the CDR3 is TGTGCCAGCAGCTTGGGCTTCGACGAGCAGTACTTC. The chain couples TRBV5-5 to TRBJ2-7; D ambiguous. Trimming left V 0 bases short and J 5 bases short, with 6 bases between. CDR3 size: 12 residues. CDR1 is SGHKS, CDR2 YYEKEE, per germline (reference sequence).

This clonotype was picked up many times. The chain combines TRBV12-3 or TRBV12-4 with TRBJ2-2; 9 nucleotides agree with TRBD1. The CDR3 is 16 amino acids. V shed 7 bases, J shed 5 bases, and the junction held 11 bases outside the gene matches. The CDR3 is CASTDSSGTGTGELFF. As DNA, the CDR3 is TGTGCCAGCACCGATTCATCCGGGACAGGGACCGGGGAGCTGTTTTTT.